The T cell receptor (beta chain) described here comes from a study of shared clonotypes between healthy human individuals. The CDR3 is made up of 15 amino acids. V lost 6 bases to trimming and J lost 7 bases, with 21 bases between them. From germline, CDR1 is MDHEN and CDR2 SYDVKM. Measured with immunoSEQ multiplex PCR; TCRdb has only the in-frame clones, and not every one. The sample has 2 million to 2.5 million clones, over 90% seen once. Study observations and caveats: Clonotype sharing among donors was expected to depend on sequencing depth.

Regarding this clone: The antigen is undetermined.

This sequence originates from a man aged 18 to 30 in good health. Some clones in this sample may be carry-over from other donors' samples. The rearrangement links TRBV28 to TRBJ1-1; D call uncertain. Sequenced: naive CD4+ T cells from PBMCs. Subset denoted: CD45RA+ positively selected. CDR3 bases: TGTGCCAGCAGCCAACAAGGTGGACGGAAATTTGAAGCTTTCTTT. Translating gives CASSQQGGRKFEAFF. Full variable domain (outside the CDR3, taken from reference TRBV28 and TRBJ1-1): DVKVTQSSRYLVKRTGEKVFLECVQDMDHENMFWYRQDPGLGLRLIYFSYDVKMKEKGDIPEGYSVSREKKERFSLILESASTNQTSMYLCASSQQGGRKFEAFFGQGTRLTVV.